These 21 T cell receptor beta chains share one sample of origin, sequenced in a study of human T cells and chemical hapten exposure. The sample's time point: healthy volunteer bleed at 2 weeks. Total RNA was extracted from unfractionated whole blood. TCRdb analysed the RACE reads with MiXCR anew, one entry per CDR3 protein. This table holds some 93,000 distinct CDR3 sequences, about 8.8% found once. Material: whole blood. These TCRs come from a female donor in good health. Some clones in this sample may be carry-over from other donors' samples.

The chain uses TRBV5-1 and TRBJ2-7; D ambiguous. The CDR3 covers 12 residues. V lost 1 base to trimming and J lost 7 bases, with 9 bases between them. The germline V gene encodes CDR1 SGHRS and CDR2 YFSETQ. CDR3 sequence (DNA): TGCGCCAGCAGCTTGCTTACTGGGGAGCAGTACTTC. It encodes CASSLLTGEQYF.

There are a few counts of this clonotype. The rearrangement uses TRBV12-3 or TRBV12-4 and TRBJ2-5; TRBD2 agrees at 8 bases. The CDR3 covers 14 residues. The J segment lost 3 bases and the V segment lost 3 bases, leaving 3 bases of the junction unmatched. The CDR3 loop is CASSFQGLEETQYF. The CDR3 DNA reads as TGTGCCAGCAGTTTCCAGGGACTAGAAGAGACCCAGTACTTC.

This clonotype was detected only a few times. J is TRBJ1-2 and V is TRBV29-1; no clear D. This CDR3 spans 13 amino acids. V was pared by 2 bases and J by 5 bases, with 12 bases between. Per the germline V gene, CDR1 is SQVTM and CDR2 is ANQGSEA. CDR3 nucleotides: TGCAGCGTTGAACCTTACGTAGCTTATGGCTACACCTTC. Amino acids: CSVEPYVAYGYTF.

The chain has TRBV7-8 and TRBJ1-2; D possibly corresponds to TRBD1 (5 bases). Trimming took 5 bases from V and 3 from J, leaving 16 bases between them. Germline-derived CDR1 and CDR2 are SGHVS and FQNEAQ. This CDR3 has 15 amino acids. CDR3 sequence reads: CASSATVRSDYGYTF. The CDR3 DNA follows: TGTGCCAGCAGCGCGACAGTCAGAAGCGACTATGGCTACACCTTC.

The chain carries TRBV2 and TRBJ2-2; no definite D call. The length of the CDR3 is 12 residues. V lost 4 bases and J lost 3, with 3 bases in between. Germline V gene data show CDR1 as SNHLY and CDR2 as FYNNEI. The CDR3 DNA reads as TGTGCCAGCAGTGTTGACACCGGGGAGCTGTTTTTT. Residues: CASSVDTGELFF.

This clonotype was counted many times. J is TRBJ2-1 and V is TRBV29-1; 9 nucleotides align to TRBD2. Germline V gene sequence: CDR1 SQVTM, CDR2 ANQGSEA. This CDR3 spans 10 amino acids. V was clipped by 7 bases and J by 13 bases; unmatched bases: 5. CDR3 nucleotide sequence: TGCAGCGGGGAAGCGGGAGGTCAGTTCTTC. Protein: CSGEAGGQFF.

V usage is TRBV29-1 and J usage is TRBJ1-1; tentative D call: TRBD1 (6 bases). This CDR3 has 11 residues. Trimming shortened V by 3 bases and J by 7 bases, and 9 bases separated the two germline ends. Germline V gene lookup returns CDR1 SQVTM and CDR2 ANQGSEA. The CDR3 nucleotides are TGCAGCGTTGATAGAGGGGGTGAAGCTTTCTTT. The encoded protein is CSVDRGGEAFF.

This clonotype turned up a few times. The chain employs TRBV19 and TRBJ2-1, with D unresolved. Per the germline V gene, CDR1 is LNHDA and CDR2 is SQIVND (reference sequence). CDR3 length equals 14 residues. V lost 1 base to trimming and J lost 10 bases, with 14 bases between them. Here the CDR3 reads CASSIGISSLEQFF. The CDR3 nucleotides are TGTGCCAGTAGTATAGGAATTAGCAGCCTAGAGCAGTTCTTC.

This clonotype has a handful of counts. This chain connects TRBV5-4 to TRBJ1-5; perhaps TRBD1 as D (5 bases). V shed 3 bases and J shed 9 bases, with 10 bases lying between them. This CDR3 is built from 12 residues. The germline V gene encodes CDR1 SGHNT and CDR2 YYREEE (reference sequence). This chain's CDR3 is CASSYNRGPQHF. CDR3 DNA sequence: TGTGCCAGCAGCTACAATAGGGGGCCCCAGCATTTT.

The chain employs TRBV19 and TRBJ2-2, with a weak D call TRBD2 (6 bases). The V gene lost 6 bases and the J gene lost 4 bases, with 9 bases spanning the gap. Germline assignment: CDR1 LNHDA and CDR2 SQIVND (reference sequence). CDR3 length equals 13 residues. CDR3 in amino acids: CASSGRITGELFF. The CDR3 DNA sequence: TGTGCCAGTAGCGGGAGAATCACCGGGGAGCTGTTTTTT.

This chain's CDR3 is CATSDPSGQGASGELFF. In DNA, the CDR3 is TGTGCCACCAGTGATCCCTCCGGACAGGGGGCGTCCGGGGAGCTGTTTTTT. The chain couples TRBV24-1 to TRBJ2-2, with TRBD1 matching over 11 bases. The CDR3 is 17 residues long. Germline assignment: CDR1 KGHDR and CDR2 SFDVKD. V lost 3 bases to trimming and J lost 6 bases; unmatched junction nucleotides: 8.

This clonotype has just a few counts. The chain employs TRBV12-3 or TRBV12-4 and TRBJ2-2, with no clear D. The CDR3 contains 14 residues. V gave up 5 bases and J gave up 1 base, with 8 bases separating them. The CDR3: CASSDDGNTGELFF. The CDR3 DNA follows: TGTGCCAGCAGTGACGACGGGAACACCGGGGAGCTGTTTTTT.

This clonotype was detected only a few times. The V gene is TRBV12-3 or TRBV12-4, the J gene TRBJ1-6; D not resolved. V shed 4 bases and J shed 7 bases, with 11 bases lying between them. This CDR3 contains 14 residues. In DNA, the CDR3 is TGTGCCAGCAGTTACAACGAAGGGAATTCACCCCTCCACTTT. Encoded protein: CASSYNEGNSPLHF.

The chain has TRBV9 and TRBJ2-1; 8 bases align to TRBD2. Losses at the gene ends were 2 bases for V and 9 bases for J; bases not matched to a gene: 7. CDR3 length equals 14 residues. Germline CDR1 reads SGDLS; CDR2 reads YYNGEE. For the CDR3, the DNA is TGTGCCAGCAGCGTTAGCGGGGAGAGGGGTGAGCAGTTCTTC. It specifies CASSVSGERGEQFF.

This clonotype was seen a few times. The rearrangement joins TRBV6-5 to TRBJ1-4, with 9 bases lining up with TRBD1. J lost 5 bases, V lost 5 bases, and 3 bases had no gene match. The germline CDR1 and CDR2 sequences are MNHEY and SVGAGI. The CDR3 covers 14 residues. In nucleotides, the CDR3 is TGTGCCAGCAGTGCCGGACAGGGGAATGAAAAACTGTTTTTT. Its protein is CASSAGQGNEKLFF.

CDR3 protein: CASSPITGGWSNQPQHF. The CDR3 DNA reads TGTGCCAGCAGCCCAATAACAGGGGGCTGGAGCAATCAGCCCCAGCATTTT. The chain uses TRBV6-6 and TRBJ1-5, with 9 nucleotides matching TRBD1. V gave up 6 bases and J gave up 1 base; unmatched junction bases: 10. Germline CDR1 reads MNHNY; CDR2 reads SVGAGI (reference sequence). This CDR3 has 17 amino acids.

Details on this clonotype: Compared with germline, one end of the junction differs, possibly owing to a read error. V is TRBV9 and J is TRBJ2-3; 11 nucleotides line up with TRBD2. The germline CDR1 and CDR2 sequences are SGDLS and YYNGEE. The CDR3 has 16 residues. The CDR3 DNA sequence: TGTACCAGCAGCGTAGCTACTAGCGGGAGTGCAGATACGCAGTATTTT. The encoded protein is CTSSVATSGSADTQYF.

This clonotype has ten or more counts. The gene calls are TRBV9 and TRBJ2-1, with TRBD2 identical over 10 bases. Unmatched junction bases numbered 5, after V lost 4 bases and J lost 4 bases. The germline gives CDR1 SGDLS, CDR2 YYNGEE. The CDR3 is made up of 15 amino acids. CDR3 coding DNA: TGTGCCAGCAGCCTTCTAGCGGGAGAGTACAATGAGCAGTTCTTC. Translated: CASSLLAGEYNEQFF.

This clonotype was observed many times. The chain has TRBV7-6 and TRBJ2-7, with 7 positions matching TRBD1. The germline V gene has CDR1 SGHVS and CDR2 FNYEAQ. The trim removed 5 bases at V and 2 bases at J, leaving 6 bases unmatched. The CDR3 is 14 residues long. The CDR3 region has the DNA TGTGCCAGCAGCCAGATGGGACAGCCCTACGAGCAGTACTTC. Translated, it gives CASSQMGQPYEQYF.

This clonotype has only a few counts. The chain joins TRBV11-1 to TRBJ2-1, with 8 bases identical to TRBD1. In germline, CDR1 is SGHAT, CDR2 FQDESV (reference sequence). This CDR3 is 15 amino acids long. Germline trimming cut 6 bases from V and 7 bases from J; bases unmatched to any gene: 11. The CDR3 sequence: CASSQGQGRGNEQFF. Here the CDR3 DNA reads TGTGCCAGCAGTCAAGGACAGGGCCGCGGGAATGAGCAGTTCTTC.

This clonotype was found many times. The chain links TRBV6-6 to TRBJ2-3, with unresolved D. Germline-derived CDR1 and CDR2 are MNHNY and SVGAGI (reference sequence). The CDR3 is 14 amino acids. Trimming stripped 0 bases from V and 0 bases from J, with 4 bases between. The CDR3 bases are TGTGCCAGCAGTTACTCGGCTAGCACAGATACGCAGTATTTT. This translates into CASSYSASTDTQYF.